Below are 8 T cell receptor beta chains sequenced from a single sample in a study of blood T cell repertoires in COVID-19. Here immunoSEQ multiplex PCR was the method, and the copy in TCRdb shows in-frame clones only, minus some. The sample lists about 240,000 clones, 75% to 90% seen once, with 3.5% to 4.5% in the top ten. Sample: PBMCs or T cells enriched from blood (not recorded which). The source is a woman in her thirties who had recovered from COVID-19.

The rearrangement uses TRBV5-1 and TRBJ2-7; 8 bases are a match to TRBD1. CDR1 and CDR2 (germline): SGHRS, YFSETQ. The J segment lost 6 bases and the V segment lost 2 bases, leaving 10 bases of the junction unmatched. The CDR3 totals 15 residues. Here the CDR3 DNA reads TGCGCCAGCAGCTTCACAGGGGGGATAACCGGCGAGCAGTACTTC. This sequence encodes CASSFTGGITGEQYF.

The rearrangement joins TRBV6-2 or TRBV6-3 to TRBJ1-2; 7 bases agree with TRBD1. CDR1 is MNHEY, CDR2 SVGEGT, per germline. This CDR3 has 13 amino acids. V lost 5 bases, J lost 2 bases, and 2 bases stayed unmatched. This CDR3 is CASSDRVNYGYTF. The CDR3, as DNA: TGTGCCAGCAGTGACAGGGTAAACTATGGCTACACCTTC.

The V and J genes are TRBV27 and TRBJ2-2, with D tentatively TRBD1 (5 bases). Germline CDR1 and CDR2: MNHEY and SMNVEV (reference sequence). CDR3 size: 18 residues. The V end lost 4 bases, the J end lost 1 base, and 19 bases lay between the germline ends. The CDR3 protein is CASSSGRAGRGNTGELFF. CDR3 sequence (DNA): TGTGCCAGCAGTTCCGGTCGGGCAGGAAGGGGGAACACCGGGGAGCTGTTTTTT.

This clone was recorded only once. This chain connects TRBV7-8 to TRBJ1-5; D is unclear. V dropped 1 base and J dropped 5 bases, with 12 bases sitting between them. CDR3 length equals 15 residues. The germline gives CDR1 SGHVS, CDR2 FQNEAQ. CDR3 DNA sequence: TGTGCCAGCAGCTTAGTAAGAGGGCGACATCAGCCCCAGCATTTT. Its protein is CASSLVRGRHQPQHF.

The chain has TRBV7-3 and TRBJ2-1; TRBD2 agrees at 7 bases. V was pared by 2 bases and J by 3 bases, with 4 bases of the junction left unmatched. The CDR3 has 15 residues. Germline CDR1 is SGHTA and CDR2 is FQGTGA. CDR3 protein: CASSLGLAVYNEQFF. The CDR3, as DNA: TGTGCCAGCAGCTTAGGGCTAGCGGTCTACAATGAGCAGTTCTTC.

This chain connects TRBV5-1 to TRBJ1-2, with 9 bases matching TRBD1. The CDR3 is 14 amino acids. Germline loops: CDR1 SGHRS, CDR2 YFSETQ. V gave up 4 bases and J gave up 11 bases; unmatched junction bases: 12. The CDR3 coding sequence is TGCGCCAGCAGCCGTACAGGGGGCGCGACGGGATACACCTTC. This translates into CASSRTGGATGYTF.

This clone came up a few times. J is TRBJ2-7 and V is TRBV27; 7 nucleotides agree with TRBD2. The germline V gene has CDR1 MNHEY and CDR2 SMNVEV (reference sequence). V lost 4 bases to trimming and J lost 2 bases; unmatched junction nucleotides: 8. This CDR3 spans 15 amino acids. CDR3 loop: CASSSSSGRAYEQYF. CDR3 bases: TGTGCCAGCAGTTCCTCTAGCGGAAGAGCCTACGAGCAGTACTTC.

The CDR3 nucleotides are TGTGCCAGTAGTATAGCGTTTACAGGGTACTCTAGCACAGATACGCAGTATTTT. It encodes CASSIAFTGYSSTDTQYF. V and J are TRBV19 and TRBJ2-3; D may be TRBD1 (6 bases). The ends were cut back, 1 base at V and 0 bases at J, with 17 bases in the middle. CDR3 size: 18 residues. Germline V gene lookup returns CDR1 LNHDA and CDR2 SQIVND (reference sequence).